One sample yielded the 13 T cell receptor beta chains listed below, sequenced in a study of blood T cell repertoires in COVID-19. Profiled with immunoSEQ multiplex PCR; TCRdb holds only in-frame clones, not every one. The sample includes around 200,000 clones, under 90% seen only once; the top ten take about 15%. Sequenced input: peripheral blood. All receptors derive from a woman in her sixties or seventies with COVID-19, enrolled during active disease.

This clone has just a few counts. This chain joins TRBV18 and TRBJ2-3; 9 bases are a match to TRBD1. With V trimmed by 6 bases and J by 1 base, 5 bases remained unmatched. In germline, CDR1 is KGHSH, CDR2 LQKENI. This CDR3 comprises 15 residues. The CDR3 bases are TGTGCCAGCTCCCGGGACAGGGTGGGCACAGATACGCAGTATTTT. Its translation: CASSRDRVGTDTQYF.

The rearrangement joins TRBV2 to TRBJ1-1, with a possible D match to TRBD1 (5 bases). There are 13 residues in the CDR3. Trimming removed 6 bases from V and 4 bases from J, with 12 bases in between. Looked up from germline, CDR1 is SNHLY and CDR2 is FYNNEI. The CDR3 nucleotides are TGTGCCAGCAGGGAGCGGGGACCCACTGAAGCTTTCTTT. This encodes CASRERGPTEAFF.

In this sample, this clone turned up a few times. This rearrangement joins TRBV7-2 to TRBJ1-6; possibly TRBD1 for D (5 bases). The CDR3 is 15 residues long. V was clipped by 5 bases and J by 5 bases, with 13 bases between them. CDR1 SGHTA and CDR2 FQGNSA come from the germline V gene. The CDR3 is CASSASGGNNSPLHF. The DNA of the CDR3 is TGTGCCAGCAGCGCCTCGGGGGGGAATAATTCACCCCTCCACTTT.

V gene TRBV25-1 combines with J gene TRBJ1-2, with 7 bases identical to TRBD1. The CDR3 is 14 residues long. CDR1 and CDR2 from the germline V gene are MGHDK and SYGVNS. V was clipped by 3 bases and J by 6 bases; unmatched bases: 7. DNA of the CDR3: TGTGCCAGCAGTGAGCTCGGGACAGTCGATGGCTACACCTTC. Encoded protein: CASSELGTVDGYTF.

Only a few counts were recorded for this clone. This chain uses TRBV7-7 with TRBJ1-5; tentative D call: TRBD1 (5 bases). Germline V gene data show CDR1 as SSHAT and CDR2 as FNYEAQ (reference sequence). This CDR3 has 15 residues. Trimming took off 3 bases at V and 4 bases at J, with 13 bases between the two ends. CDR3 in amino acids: CASSFLRAANQPQHF. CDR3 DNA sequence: TGTGCCAGCAGCTTTCTCAGGGCCGCTAATCAGCCCCAGCATTTT.

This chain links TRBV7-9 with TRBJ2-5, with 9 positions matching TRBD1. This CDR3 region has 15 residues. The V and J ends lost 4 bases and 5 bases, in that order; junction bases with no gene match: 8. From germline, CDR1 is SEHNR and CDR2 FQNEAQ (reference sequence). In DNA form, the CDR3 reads TGTGCCAGCAGCTACATGACAGGGGGTAAGGAGACCCAGTACTTC. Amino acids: CASSYMTGGKETQYF.

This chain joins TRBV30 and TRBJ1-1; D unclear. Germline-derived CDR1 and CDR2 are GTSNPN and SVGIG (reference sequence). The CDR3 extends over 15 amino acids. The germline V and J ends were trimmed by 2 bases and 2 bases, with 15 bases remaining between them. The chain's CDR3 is CAWSRWAGENTEAFF. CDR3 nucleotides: TGTGCCTGGAGTAGATGGGCAGGCGAAAACACTGAAGCTTTCTTT. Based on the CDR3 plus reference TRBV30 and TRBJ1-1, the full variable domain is SQTIHQWPATLVQPVGSPLSLECTVEGTSNPNLYWYRQAAGRGLQLLFYSVGIGQISSEVPQNLSASRPQDRQFILSSKKLLLSDSGFYLCAWSRWAGENTEAFFGQGTRLTVV.

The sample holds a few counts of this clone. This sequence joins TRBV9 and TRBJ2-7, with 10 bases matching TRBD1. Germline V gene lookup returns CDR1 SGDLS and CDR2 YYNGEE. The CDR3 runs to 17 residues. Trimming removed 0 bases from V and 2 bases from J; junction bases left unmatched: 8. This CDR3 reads CASSVAGLTGGPYEQYF. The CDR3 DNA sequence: TGTGCCAGCAGCGTAGCTGGGTTGACAGGGGGCCCCTACGAGCAGTACTTC.

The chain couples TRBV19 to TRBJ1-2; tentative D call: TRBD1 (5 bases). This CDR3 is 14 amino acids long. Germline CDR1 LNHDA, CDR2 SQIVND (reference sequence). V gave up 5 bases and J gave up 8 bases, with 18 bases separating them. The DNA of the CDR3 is TGTGCCAGTAGTCCCTCCAGGGATCCCCCGGGCTACACCTTC. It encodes CASSPSRDPPGYTF.

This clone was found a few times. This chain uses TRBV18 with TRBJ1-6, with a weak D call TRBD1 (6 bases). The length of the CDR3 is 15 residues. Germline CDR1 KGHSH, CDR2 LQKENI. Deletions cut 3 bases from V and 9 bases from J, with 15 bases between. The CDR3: CASSPERTETSPLHF. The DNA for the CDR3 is TGTGCCAGCTCACCTGAAAGGACAGAGACTTCACCCCTCCACTTT.

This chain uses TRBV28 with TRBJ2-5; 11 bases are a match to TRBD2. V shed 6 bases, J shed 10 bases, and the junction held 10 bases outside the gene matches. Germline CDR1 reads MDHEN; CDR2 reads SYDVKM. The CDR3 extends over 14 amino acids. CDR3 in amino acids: CASRRPLAGVVQYF. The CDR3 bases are TGTGCCAGCAGAAGACCACTAGCGGGAGTGGTCCAGTACTTC.

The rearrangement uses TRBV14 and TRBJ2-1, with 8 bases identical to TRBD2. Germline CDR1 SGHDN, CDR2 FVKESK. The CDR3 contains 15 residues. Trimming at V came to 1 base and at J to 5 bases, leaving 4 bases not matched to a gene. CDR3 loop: CASSQAGLGNNEQFF. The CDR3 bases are TGTGCCAGCAGCCAAGCGGGACTAGGTAACAATGAGCAGTTCTTC.

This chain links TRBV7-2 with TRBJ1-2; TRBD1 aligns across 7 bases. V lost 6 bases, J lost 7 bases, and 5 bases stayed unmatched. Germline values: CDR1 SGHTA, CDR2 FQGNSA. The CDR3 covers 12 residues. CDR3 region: CASSKGAGGYTF. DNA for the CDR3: TGTGCCAGCAGTAAGGGGGCGGGTGGCTACACCTTC.